This T cell receptor beta chain was sequenced in a study of blood T cell repertoires in COVID-19. Study summary: Collection of acute and convalescent COVID-19 samples took place in the United States, Italy and Spain. Sources were T cells, B-cell-depleted T cells, or PBMCs; the material itself was cDNA or gDNA.

The table came from immunoSEQ multiplex PCR; TCRdb's copy has only in-frame clones and leaves some out. The data contain approximately 210,000 clones, 88% of them seen just once; the ten biggest clones take up approximately 4.5%. In regard to this clone: A junction boundary mismatches the germline segment, possibly from a read error.

This CDR3 has 13 residues. The germline V gene encodes CDR1 GTSNPN and CDR2 SVGIG (reference sequence). The chain carries TRBV30 and TRBJ1-3; D gene ambiguous. The sequence was collected from a human donor in a cohort sampled during active COVID-19. Material: peripheral blood. The DNA for the CDR3 is TGTGCCTGGCGGACTGACTCTGGGAACACCATATATTTT. Amino acids: CAWRTDSGNTIYF.